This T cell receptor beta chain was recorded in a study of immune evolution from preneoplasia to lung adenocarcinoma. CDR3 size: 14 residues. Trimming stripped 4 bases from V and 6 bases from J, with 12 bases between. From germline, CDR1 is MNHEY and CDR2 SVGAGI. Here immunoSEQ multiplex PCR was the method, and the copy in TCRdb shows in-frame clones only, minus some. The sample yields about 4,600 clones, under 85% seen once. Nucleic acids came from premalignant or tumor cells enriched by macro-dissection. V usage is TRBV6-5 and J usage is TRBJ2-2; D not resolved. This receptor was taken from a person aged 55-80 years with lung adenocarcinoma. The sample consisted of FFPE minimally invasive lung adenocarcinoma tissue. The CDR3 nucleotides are TGTGCCAGCAGTTCTTATGACGGCTCCGGGGAGCTGTTTTTT. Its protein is CASSSYDGSGELFF.